The 15 T cell receptor beta chains below all came from one sample that was sequenced in a study of T cells in Graves' hyperthyroidism and ophthalmopathy. TCR beta CDR3 regions were amplified from RNA. A set of HTBI primers served as the primers for a first-round RT-PCR of the TCR CDR3. Using its own MiXCR run on the multiplex PCR reads, TCRdb lists one record per CDR3 protein. The table has over 700,000 distinct CDR3 sequences, 35% seen once. Material for sequencing was blood. These receptors originate from a woman aged 40 to 49 with Graves' hyperthyroidism.

This clonotype occurred a few times. The chain is built from TRBV20-1 and TRBJ1-2; D gene uncertain. Germline V gene lookup returns CDR1 DFQATT and CDR2 SNEGSKA (reference sequence). Trimming shortened V by 2 bases and J by 3 bases, and 13 bases separated the two germline ends. The CDR3 extends over 14 amino acids. CDR3 DNA sequence: TGCAGTGCTAGATATTCCCTTCGGGACTATGGCTACACCTTC. The encoded protein is CSARYSLRDYGYTF.

This clonotype showed up many times. This sequence joins TRBV20-1 and TRBJ2-5, with no clear D. Trimming removed 1 base from V and 1 base from J, with 7 bases in between. Per the germline V gene, CDR1 is DFQATT and CDR2 is SNEGSKA (reference sequence). This CDR3 is 13 amino acids long. CDR3 in DNA: TGCAGTGCTAGAGCGAGACGCCAAGAGACCCAGTACTTC. It yields the protein CSARARRQETQYF.

In this sample, this clonotype turned up many times. The chain recombines TRBV19 with TRBJ2-7; D is unresolved. This CDR3 comprises 13 residues. Trimming pared 4 bases from V and 3 bases from J, leaving 10 bases between. Germline V gives CDR1 LNHDA, CDR2 SQIVND (reference sequence). The CDR3: CASSKGSLYEQYF. In DNA form, the CDR3 reads TGTGCCAGTAGTAAGGGCAGTCTCTACGAGCAGTACTTC.

This sequence joins TRBV29-1 and TRBJ2-5; D unclear. The germline V and J ends were trimmed by 8 bases and 5 bases, with 12 bases remaining between them. Germline CDR1 reads SQVTM; CDR2 reads ANQGSEA. The CDR3 has 11 residues. The CDR3 nucleotides read TGCAGCCCGGGTGCGGAGGAGACCCAGTACTTC. It specifies CSPGAEETQYF.

V gene TRBV4-3 combines with J gene TRBJ1-1, with D possibly TRBD1 on 5 matching bases. The CDR3 is 14 residues long. Germline V CDR1 and CDR2: LGHNA, YSLEER. Trimming took off 0 bases at V and 4 bases at J, with 9 bases between the two ends. The CDR3 DNA reads as TGCGCCAGCAGCCAAGAGGGGGGAGGCACTGAAGCTTTCTTT. As protein: CASSQEGGGTEAFF.

The chain combines TRBV11-2 with TRBJ2-2; TRBD1 might be the D (6 bases). The germline V gene has CDR1 SGHAT and CDR2 FQNNGV. Trimming left V 6 bases short and J 5 bases short, with 16 bases between. CDR3 length: 15 amino acids. CDR3 nucleotide sequence: TGTGCCAGCAGATCCATCGCAGGGGTGACCGGGGAGCTGTTTTTT. The encoded protein is CASRSIAGVTGELFF.

This clonotype was observed a few times. The gene calls are TRBV19 and TRBJ2-5, with TRBD1 matching 11 bases. The CDR3 totals 13 residues. Germline V gene lookup returns CDR1 LNHDA and CDR2 SQIVND (reference sequence). The V and J ends lost 11 bases and 4 bases, in that order; junction bases with no gene match: 6. CDR3 in DNA: TGTGCCTTGATGGGACAGGGGGGAGAGACCCAGTACTTC. This sequence encodes CALMGQGGETQYF.

As regards this clonotype: A read error is likely here: a far larger clone is one base away. The chain combines TRBV7-3 with TRBJ2-7; 9 nucleotides line up with TRBD1. The CDR3 totals 13 residues. In germline, CDR1 is SGHTA, CDR2 FQGTGA. In nucleotides, the CDR3 is TGTGCCAGCAGCTTCGGACAGGGGTACGGGCAGTACTTC. Encoded protein: CASSFGQGYGQYF. Full variable domain (remainder filled in from reference TRBV7-3 and TRBJ2-7): GAGVSQTPSNKVTEKGKYVELRCDPISGHTALYWYRQSLGQGPEFLIYFQGTGAADDSGLPNDRFFAVRPEGSVSTLKIQRTERGDSAVYLCASSFGQGYGQYFGPGTRLTVT.

This clonotype was counted between two and nine times. The chain recombines TRBV2 with TRBJ2-2; 14 positions agree with TRBD2. The V gene's germline CDR1 is SNHLY and CDR2 FYNNEI. V was clipped by 7 bases and J by 5 bases; unmatched bases: 9. The CDR3 loop spans 17 amino acids. CDR3 loop: CASTKTSGGARTGELFF. The CDR3 nucleotides read TGTGCCAGCACCAAGACTAGCGGGGGGGCGCGAACCGGGGAGCTGTTTTTT.

The V gene is TRBV19, the J gene TRBJ1-6; TRBD1 matches 7 bases. Germline lookup yields CDR1 LNHDA and CDR2 SQIVND (reference sequence). This CDR3 comprises 13 residues. J lost 7 bases, V lost 5 bases, and 2 bases had no gene match. The CDR3 here is CASSADRNSPLHF. The DNA for the CDR3 is TGTGCCAGTAGTGCGGACAGGAATTCACCCCTCCACTTT.

In its sample, this clonotype was seen a few times. The V and J genes are TRBV6-5 and TRBJ1-2; a weak D match, TRBD1 (5 bases). The length of the CDR3 is 15 residues. V shed 7 bases and J shed 2 bases, with 17 bases lying between them. Germline V gene lookup returns CDR1 MNHEY and CDR2 SVGAGI. The CDR3 DNA reads as TGTGCCAGCACCCCTATCGAGGGGAAGAACTATGGCTACACCTTC. Its translation: CASTPIEGKNYGYTF.

This clonotype was counted only a few times. V and J are TRBV6-5 and TRBJ1-1; 7 nucleotides line up with TRBD1. This CDR3 has 15 residues. V shed 6 bases and J 5 bases; nucleotides not matched to a gene: 12. Germline V gene sequence: CDR1 MNHEY, CDR2 SVGAGI. CDR3 in amino acids: CASRSWGQRRTEAFF. Here the CDR3 DNA reads TGTGCCAGCAGAAGTTGGGGACAGCGGAGAACTGAAGCTTTCTTT.

The chain has TRBV27 and TRBJ1-5, with D unresolved. Looked up from germline, CDR1 is MNHEY and CDR2 is SMNVEV (reference sequence). The V and J ends lost 3 bases and 3 bases respectively, with 12 bases between them. This CDR3 has 15 residues. The CDR3 spells CASSFGNGDNQPQHF. The CDR3 DNA is TGTGCCAGCAGTTTTGGAAACGGAGACAATCAGCCCCAGCATTTT.

In its sample, this clonotype was seen many times. This chain links TRBV2 with TRBJ1-1; D gene unclear. The CDR3 is made up of 14 amino acids. V was pared by 5 bases and J by 1 base, with 11 bases between. Germline assignment: CDR1 SNHLY and CDR2 FYNNEI. CDR3 sequence (DNA): TGTGCCAGCAGTCAGGCGGCCCAGAACACTGAAGCTTTCTTT. Translating it yields CASSQAAQNTEAFF.

The rearrangement uses TRBV27 and TRBJ1-6; 8 positions match TRBD1. CDR3 size: 13 residues. The junction had 3 bases not matched to a gene; V was cut back by 4 bases and J by 10 bases. Germline CDR1 and CDR2: MNHEY and SMNVEV (reference sequence). Here the CDR3 DNA reads TGTGCCAGCAGTTCTGGACAGGGCTCACCCCTCCACTTT. It yields the protein CASSSGQGSPLHF.